A single sample gave rise to the 28 T cell receptor beta chains below, sequenced in a study of TIL therapy for anti-PD-1-resistant metastatic lung cancer. Stated time point: pre-treatment sample, taken before nivolumab and TIL therapy. This was the immunoSEQ v3 assay. Some clones are missing from TCRdb's copy, which holds only in-frame ones; the method was immunoSEQ multiplex PCR. The repertoire holds 55,000 to 70,000 clones, with roughly 84% as singletons. The material sequenced was blood, taken at baseline. These receptors were obtained from a person aged 25-85 years with non-small cell lung cancer.

This clone has only one observation. The V gene is TRBV5-1, the J gene TRBJ2-1; tentatively, D is TRBD1 or TRBD2 (5 bases each). Trimming took 6 bases from V and 0 from J, leaving 22 bases between them. This CDR3 spans 18 amino acids. The germline CDR1 and CDR2 sequences are SGHRS and YFSETQ. Written as DNA, the CDR3 is TGCGCCAGCACCTCCCCCCCCGGGGCCCTGAGCTCCTACAATGAGCAGTTCTTC. Its protein is CASTSPPGALSSYNEQFF.

This clone was seen once. The V gene is TRBV6-5, the J gene TRBJ1-1, with a tentative D call TRBD1 (5 bases). CDR1 MNHEY and CDR2 SVGAGI come from the germline V gene. Trimming shortened V by 6 bases and J by 0 bases, and 8 bases separated the two germline ends. The CDR3 is 13 amino acids. The chain's CDR3 is CASRGRMNTEAFF. The CDR3 bases are TGTGCCAGCAGGGGACGGATGAACACTGAAGCTTTCTTT.

The chain is built from TRBV7-3 and TRBJ2-3, with TRBD1 matching 7 bases. The CDR3 spans 16 residues. V lost 1 base, J lost 4 bases, and 8 bases stayed unmatched. Germline lookup yields CDR1 SGHTA and CDR2 FQGTGA. CDR3 region: CASSLNGQGVPDTQYF. The CDR3 nucleotides are TGTGCCAGCAGCTTAAACGGCCAGGGGGTGCCAGATACGCAGTATTTT.

This chain links TRBV5-1 with TRBJ2-7, with D hard to call. Trimming removed 7 bases at V and 3 bases at J, with 14 bases between. The CDR3 length is 13 residues. Germline assignment: CDR1 SGHRS and CDR2 YFSETQ. CDR3 sequence: CASALDGIYEQYF. The CDR3 nucleotides are TGCGCCAGCGCCTTGGACGGAATCTACGAGCAGTACTTC.

The rearrangement joins TRBV14 to TRBJ2-4, with 8 bases that match TRBD1. The CDR3 has 17 amino acids. Germline assignment: CDR1 SGHDN and CDR2 FVKESK. Trimming at V came to 3 bases and at J to 0 bases, leaving 7 bases not matched to a gene. CDR3 DNA sequence: TGTGCCAGCAGCCACGCCGGACAGGGTCTAGCCAAAAACATTCAGTACTTC. It specifies CASSHAGQGLAKNIQYF.

The chain has TRBV5-5 and TRBJ1-6, with 9 bases aligning to TRBD1. J lost 9 bases, V lost 5 bases, and 12 bases had no gene match. The CDR3 is 16 residues long. Germline V gene data show CDR1 as SGHKS and CDR2 as YYEKEE (reference sequence). Here the CDR3 DNA reads TGTGCCAGCAGGTTAGAACAGGGGGCGGGATCTTCACCCCTCCACTTT. Translation: CASRLEQGAGSSPLHF.

V and J are TRBV18 and TRBJ2-1; 9 nucleotides agree with TRBD1. The CDR3 is 12 amino acids. The junction had 1 base not matched to a gene; V was cut back by 4 bases and J by 9 bases. The V gene's germline CDR1 is KGHSH and CDR2 LQKENI. CDR3 nucleotide sequence: TGTGCCAGCTCACAACAGGGGGCTGAGCAGTTCTTC. This translates into CASSQQGAEQFF.

This clone was recorded once. V gene TRBV19 combines with J gene TRBJ1-2; TRBD1 matches 8 bases. The CDR3 runs 14 residues. V lost 8 bases, J lost 0 bases, and 5 bases stayed unmatched. Per germline, CDR1 LNHDA and CDR2 SQIVND (reference sequence). The CDR3 protein is CASATGGTNYGYTF. CDR3 DNA: TGTGCCAGTGCCACAGGGGGGACTAACTATGGCTACACCTTC.

DNA for the CDR3: TGTGCCACGCCCCCCCACACTGAAGCTTTCTTT. Residues: CATPPHTEAFF. This rearrangement joins TRBV7-3 to TRBJ1-1, with D hard to call. Germline lookup yields CDR1 SGHTA and CDR2 FQGTGA. The V gene lost 10 bases and the J gene lost 3 bases, with 9 bases spanning the gap. The CDR3 length is 11 residues.

The chain links TRBV18 to TRBJ2-3; 8 bases are shared with TRBD2. The CDR3 loop spans 15 amino acids. Trimming cost V 3 bases and J 4 bases; bases outside gene matches: 6. Germline V gene lookup returns CDR1 KGHSH and CDR2 LQKENI. The CDR3 DNA follows: TGTGCCAGCTCACCTCCGGGACTAGGGCCAGATACGCAGTATTTT. As protein: CASSPPGLGPDTQYF.

The rearrangement links TRBV5-1 to TRBJ1-2; TRBD1 matches 10 bases. V lost 2 bases to trimming and J lost 7 bases; unmatched junction nucleotides: 5. Germline V gene sequence: CDR1 SGHRS, CDR2 YFSETQ. The CDR3 is 14 amino acids. The CDR3 sequence is CASSLGTGVFGYTF. The CDR3 nucleotides read TGCGCCAGCAGCTTAGGGACAGGGGTTTTTGGCTACACCTTC.

This rearrangement joins TRBV5-5 to TRBJ2-7; 9 bases line up with TRBD2. The CDR3 is made up of 15 amino acids. CDR1 is SGHKS, CDR2 YYEKEE, per germline (reference sequence). J gave up 1 base and V 6 bases, and 8 bases lay outside the gene matches. The CDR3 bases are TGTGCCAGCACCCGGCACGCGGGGGGGTCCTACGAGCAGTACTTC. It specifies CASTRHAGGSYEQYF.

The rearrangement joins TRBV27 to TRBJ1-5; D gene ambiguous. The V gene lost 5 bases and the J gene lost 3 bases, with 8 bases spanning the gap. The CDR3 spans 13 residues. Germline lookup yields CDR1 MNHEY and CDR2 SMNVEV (reference sequence). The CDR3 loop reads CASSRGVNQPQHF. CDR3 DNA sequence: TGTGCCAGCAGTCGTGGGGTCAATCAGCCCCAGCATTTT.

The chain recombines TRBV30 with TRBJ2-3, with D possibly matching TRBD1 (5 bases). Trimming shortened V by 4 bases and J by 2 bases, and 13 bases separated the two germline ends. Germline CDR1 is GTSNPN and CDR2 is SVGIG (reference sequence). CDR3 length equals 14 residues. Here the CDR3 DNA reads TGTGCCTGGAATGGGGCAGGGTACACAGATACGCAGTATTTT. Translation gives CAWNGAGYTDTQYF.

As DNA, the CDR3 is TGCGCCAGCAGCCCGGAGGGGGGGCGTCGCGAGCAGTACTTC. Translating gives CASSPEGGRREQYF. The genes are TRBV5-1 and TRBJ2-7; a weak D match, TRBD2 (7 bases). The length of the CDR3 is 14 residues. V was cut by 4 bases and J by 6 bases, with 17 bases left in between. Germline CDR1 SGHRS, CDR2 YFSETQ.

The J gene is TRBJ2-7, the V gene TRBV19; the D call may be TRBD1 or TRBD2 (6 bases each). This CDR3 comprises 14 residues. Looked up from germline, CDR1 is LNHDA and CDR2 is SQIVND (reference sequence). V was trimmed by 6 bases and J by 3 bases, leaving 15 bases between them. The CDR3 here is CASRGGPDIYEQYF. The CDR3 DNA is TGTGCCAGTAGAGGGGGGCCCGATATCTACGAGCAGTACTTC.

The DNA for the CDR3 is TGCGCCAGCAGCCTCGCGGACAGGGACGGGACTGAAGCTTTCTTT. Translated: CASSLADRDGTEAFF. The chain is built from TRBV5-1 and TRBJ1-1; TRBD1 agrees at 8 bases. CDR3 length: 15 residues. The germline gives CDR1 SGHRS, CDR2 YFSETQ. Germline trimming cut 4 bases from V and 5 bases from J; bases unmatched to any gene: 10.

This chain connects TRBV9 to TRBJ2-4, with 8 bases identical to TRBD1. The length of the CDR3 is 14 residues. V lost 3 bases, J lost 3 bases, and 2 bases stayed unmatched. Germline V gene data show CDR1 as SGDLS and CDR2 as YYNGEE. The DNA for the CDR3 is TGTGCCAGCAGCGAAGGACAGGGCAAAAACATTCAGTACTTC. It codes for CASSEGQGKNIQYF.

The rearrangement uses TRBV9 and TRBJ2-4, with TRBD2 matching 9 bases. V shed 0 bases, J shed 6 bases, and the junction held 13 bases outside the gene matches. Germline V gene data show CDR1 as SGDLS and CDR2 as YYNGEE. The length of the CDR3 is 18 residues. The CDR3 loop reads CASSVGVAGGPGGNIQYF. CDR3 DNA sequence: TGTGCCAGCAGCGTAGGAGTCGCGGGAGGGCCCGGAGGAAACATTCAGTACTTC.

The chain couples TRBV19 to TRBJ1-5; D is possibly TRBD1 (6 bases). The CDR3 extends over 15 amino acids. The germline V gene has CDR1 LNHDA and CDR2 SQIVND (reference sequence). Trimming took off 3 bases at V and 4 bases at J, with 13 bases between the two ends. CDR3 bases: TGTGCCAGTAGTATCCAGATAGGGGGAAATCAGCCCCAGCATTTT. Encoded protein: CASSIQIGGNQPQHF.

The chain couples TRBV24-1 to TRBJ2-3; no firm D call. Germline V gives CDR1 KGHDR, CDR2 SFDVKD. This CDR3 has 12 amino acids. V lost 3 bases to trimming and J lost 2 bases, with 2 bases between them. CDR3 protein: CATSDDTDTQYF. The CDR3 nucleotides read TGTGCCACCAGTGATGACACAGATACGCAGTATTTT.

Here the CDR3 DNA reads TGTGCCAGCAGCCTCCAAGGGGCGACCACTGAAGCTTTCTTT. Amino acid sequence: CASSLQGATTEAFF. The chain recombines TRBV7-9 with TRBJ1-1, with a weak D call TRBD1 (5 bases). The CDR3 length is 14 residues. The V end was cut by 5 bases, the J end by 4 bases, with 14 bases between. The germline gives CDR1 SEHNR, CDR2 FQNEAQ (reference sequence).

The rearrangement uses TRBV19 and TRBJ2-7, with 9 nucleotides matching TRBD1. The CDR3 totals 15 residues. The germline V gene has CDR1 LNHDA and CDR2 SQIVND (reference sequence). J was trimmed by 4 bases and V by 4 bases; bases with no gene match: 8. CDR3 loop: CASSTSDRGVYEQYF. DNA of the CDR3: TGTGCCAGTAGTACGTCGGACAGGGGTGTGTACGAGCAGTACTTC.

The chain employs TRBV4-1 and TRBJ1-4; the match to TRBD1 covers 8 bases. The CDR3 runs 15 residues. Unmatched junction bases numbered 10, after V lost 4 bases and J lost 9 bases. Germline CDR1 and CDR2: MGHRA and YSYEKL. DNA of the CDR3: TGCGCCAGCAGCCGAATAGAACAGGGGGACAAAAAACTGTTTTTT. This codes for CASSRIEQGDKKLFF.

This clone came up once. The chain carries TRBV5-8 and TRBJ1-2; TRBD1 agrees at 7 bases. CDR1 and CDR2 (germline): SGHTS, YDEGEE. Unmatched junction bases numbered 4, after V lost 0 bases and J lost 5 bases. The CDR3 is 14 residues long. This CDR3 reads CASSLVGTEYGYTF. The CDR3 region has the DNA TGTGCCAGCAGCTTGGTCGGGACAGAGTATGGCTACACCTTC.

The chain uses TRBV6-5 and TRBJ1-1, with a tentative D call TRBD1 (5 bases). The CDR3 length is 15 residues. CDR1 and CDR2 (germline): MNHEY, SVGAGI. With 0 bases removed from V and 2 bases from J, the gap between germline ends came to 10 bases. The CDR3 reads CASSYSDSPNTEAFF. CDR3 in DNA: TGTGCCAGCAGTTACTCCGACAGCCCAAACACTGAAGCTTTCTTT.

The rearrangement uses TRBV2 and TRBJ1-2; D remains ambiguous. Trimming stripped 3 bases from V and 4 bases from J, with 6 bases between. The CDR3 totals 12 residues. Germline CDR1 SNHLY, CDR2 FYNNEI. The CDR3 DNA reads as TGTGCCAGCAGTGAGAACCCCTATGGCTACACCTTC. It encodes CASSENPYGYTF.

The CDR3 loop is CAIRRHSTDTQYF. CDR3 in DNA: TGTGCCATCAGACGGCATAGCACAGATACGCAGTATTTT. The V call is TRBV10-3, the J call TRBJ2-3; D ambiguous. The germline gives CDR1 ENHRY, CDR2 SYGVKD. The CDR3 loop spans 13 amino acids. With 6 bases removed from V and 0 bases from J, the gap between germline ends came to 7 bases.